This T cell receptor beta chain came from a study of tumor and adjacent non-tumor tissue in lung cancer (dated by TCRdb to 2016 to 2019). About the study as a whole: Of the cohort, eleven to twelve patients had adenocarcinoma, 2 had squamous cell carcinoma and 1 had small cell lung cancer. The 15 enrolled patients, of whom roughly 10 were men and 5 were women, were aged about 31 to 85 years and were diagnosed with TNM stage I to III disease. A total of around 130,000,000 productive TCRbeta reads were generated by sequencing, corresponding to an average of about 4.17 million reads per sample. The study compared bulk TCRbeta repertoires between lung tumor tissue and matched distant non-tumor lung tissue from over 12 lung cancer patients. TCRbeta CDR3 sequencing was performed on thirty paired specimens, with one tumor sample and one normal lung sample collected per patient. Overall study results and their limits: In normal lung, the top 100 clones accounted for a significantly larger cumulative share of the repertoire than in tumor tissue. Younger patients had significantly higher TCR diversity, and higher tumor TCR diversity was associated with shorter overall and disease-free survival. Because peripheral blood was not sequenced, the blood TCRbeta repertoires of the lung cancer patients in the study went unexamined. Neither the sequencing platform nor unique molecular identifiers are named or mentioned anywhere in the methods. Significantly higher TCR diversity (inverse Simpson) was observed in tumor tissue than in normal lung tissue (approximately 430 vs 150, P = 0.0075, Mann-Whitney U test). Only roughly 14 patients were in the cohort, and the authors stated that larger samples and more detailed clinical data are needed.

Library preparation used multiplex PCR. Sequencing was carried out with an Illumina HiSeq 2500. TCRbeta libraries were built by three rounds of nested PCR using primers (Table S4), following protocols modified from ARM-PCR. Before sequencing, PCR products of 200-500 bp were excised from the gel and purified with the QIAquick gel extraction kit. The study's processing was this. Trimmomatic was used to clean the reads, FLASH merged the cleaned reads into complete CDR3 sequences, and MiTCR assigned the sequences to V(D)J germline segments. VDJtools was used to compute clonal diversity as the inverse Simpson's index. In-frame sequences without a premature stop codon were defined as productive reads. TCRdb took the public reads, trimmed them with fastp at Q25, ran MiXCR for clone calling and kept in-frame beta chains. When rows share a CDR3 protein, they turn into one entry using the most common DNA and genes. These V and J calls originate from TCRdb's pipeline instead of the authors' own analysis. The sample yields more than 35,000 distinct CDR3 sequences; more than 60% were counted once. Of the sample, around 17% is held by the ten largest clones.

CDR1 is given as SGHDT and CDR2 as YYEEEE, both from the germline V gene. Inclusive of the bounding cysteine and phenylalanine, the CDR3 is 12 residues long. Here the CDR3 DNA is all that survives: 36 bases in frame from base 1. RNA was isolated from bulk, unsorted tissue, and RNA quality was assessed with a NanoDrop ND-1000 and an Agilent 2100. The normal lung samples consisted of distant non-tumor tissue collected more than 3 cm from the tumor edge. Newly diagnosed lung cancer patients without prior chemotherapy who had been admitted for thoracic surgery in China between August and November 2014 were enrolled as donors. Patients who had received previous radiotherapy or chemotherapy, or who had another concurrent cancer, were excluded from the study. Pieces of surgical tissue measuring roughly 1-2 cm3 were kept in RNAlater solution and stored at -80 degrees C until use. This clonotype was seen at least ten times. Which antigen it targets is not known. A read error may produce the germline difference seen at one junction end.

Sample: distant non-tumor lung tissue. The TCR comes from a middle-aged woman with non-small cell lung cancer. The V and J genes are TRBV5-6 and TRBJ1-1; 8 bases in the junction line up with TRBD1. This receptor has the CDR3 CASSSTGVEVFF. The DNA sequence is TGTGCCAGCAGCTCGACAGGGGTTGAAGTTTTCTTT.